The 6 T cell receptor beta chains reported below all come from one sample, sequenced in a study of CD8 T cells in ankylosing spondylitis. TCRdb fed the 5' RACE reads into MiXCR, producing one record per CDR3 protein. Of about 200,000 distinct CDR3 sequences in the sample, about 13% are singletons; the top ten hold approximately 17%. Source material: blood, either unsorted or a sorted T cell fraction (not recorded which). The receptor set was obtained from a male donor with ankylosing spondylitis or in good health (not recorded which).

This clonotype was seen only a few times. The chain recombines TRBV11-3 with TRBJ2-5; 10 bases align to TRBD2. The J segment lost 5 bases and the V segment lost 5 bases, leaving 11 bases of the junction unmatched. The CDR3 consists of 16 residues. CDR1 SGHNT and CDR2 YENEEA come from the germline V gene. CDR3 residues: CASSKGEREGLETQYF. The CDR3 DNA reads TGTGCCAGCAGCAAAGGGGAGCGGGAGGGCCTCGAGACCCAGTACTTC.

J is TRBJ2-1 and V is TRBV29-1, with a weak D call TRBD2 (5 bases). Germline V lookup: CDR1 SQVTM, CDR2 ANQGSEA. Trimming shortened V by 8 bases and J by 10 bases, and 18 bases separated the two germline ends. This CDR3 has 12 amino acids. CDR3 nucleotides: TGCAGCTCCGGGGAGCTAGCCGGGGAGCAGTTCTTC. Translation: CSSGELAGEQFF.

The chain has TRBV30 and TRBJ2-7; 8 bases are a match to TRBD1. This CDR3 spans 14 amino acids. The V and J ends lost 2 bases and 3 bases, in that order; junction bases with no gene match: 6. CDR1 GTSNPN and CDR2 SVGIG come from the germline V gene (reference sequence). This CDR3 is CAWSYGTGHYEQYF. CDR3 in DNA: TGTGCCTGGAGTTACGGGACAGGACACTACGAGCAGTACTTC.

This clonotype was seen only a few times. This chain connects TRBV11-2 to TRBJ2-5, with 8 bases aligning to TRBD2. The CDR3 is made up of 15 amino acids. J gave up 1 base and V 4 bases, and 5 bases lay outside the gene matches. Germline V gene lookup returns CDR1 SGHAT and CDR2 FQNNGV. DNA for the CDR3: TGTGCCAGCAGCTACCCCCTAGCGGGCCAAGAGACCCAGTACTTC. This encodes CASSYPLAGQETQYF.

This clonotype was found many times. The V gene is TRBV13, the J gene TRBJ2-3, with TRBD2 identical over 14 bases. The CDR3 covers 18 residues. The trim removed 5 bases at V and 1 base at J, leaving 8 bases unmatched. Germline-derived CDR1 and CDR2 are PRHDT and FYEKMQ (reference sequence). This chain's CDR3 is CASSPGLAGVERTDTQYF. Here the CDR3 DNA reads TGTGCCAGCAGCCCGGGACTAGCGGGAGTGGAGCGCACAGATACGCAGTATTTT.

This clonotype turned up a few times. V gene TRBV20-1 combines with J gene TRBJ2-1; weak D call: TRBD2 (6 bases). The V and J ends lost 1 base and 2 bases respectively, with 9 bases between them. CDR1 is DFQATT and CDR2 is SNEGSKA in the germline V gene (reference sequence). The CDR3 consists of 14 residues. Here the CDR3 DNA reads TGCAGTGCTAGAGGGGCTAGCGCCTACAATGAGCAGTTCTTC. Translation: CSARGASAYNEQFF.